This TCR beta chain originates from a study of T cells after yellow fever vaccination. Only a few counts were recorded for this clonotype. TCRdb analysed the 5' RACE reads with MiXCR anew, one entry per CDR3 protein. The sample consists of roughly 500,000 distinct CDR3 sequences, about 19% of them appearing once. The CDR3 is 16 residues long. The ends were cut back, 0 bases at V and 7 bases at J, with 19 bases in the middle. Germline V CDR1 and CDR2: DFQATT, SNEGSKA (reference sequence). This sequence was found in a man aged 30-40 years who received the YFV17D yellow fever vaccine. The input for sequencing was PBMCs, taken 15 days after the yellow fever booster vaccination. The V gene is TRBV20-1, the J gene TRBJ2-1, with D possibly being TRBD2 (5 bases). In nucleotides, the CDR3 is TGCAGTGCTAGAGATTCGCGGAGGCTAGGTGCGAATGAGCAGTTCTTC. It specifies CSARDSRRLGANEQFF.